Following are 14 T cell receptor beta chains from one sample sequenced in a study of T cells expressing NK-cell markers. TCRdb reworked the 5' RACE reads into one entry per CDR3 protein, no DNA. The sample totals 300,000 to 500,000 distinct CDR3 sequences. The specimen was blood T cells: a sorted CD56 or NKG2C T cell subset, CD4+ or CD8+ T cells, or bulk PBMC T cells (not recorded which). Receptors originate from a woman between 45 and 65 years old in good health.

The genes are TRBV5-1 and TRBJ2-3; TCRdb's D call, TRBD2, is unchecked because there is no DNA. This CDR3 comprises 16 residues. Germline CDR1 and CDR2: SGHRS and YFSETQ. Here the CDR3 reads CASSLSGGFSTDTQYF.

This chain uses TRBV20-1 with TRBJ2-7; TCRdb's D call of TRBD2 is untestable without DNA. The germline V gene encodes CDR1 DFQATT and CDR2 SNEGSKA (reference sequence). This CDR3 is 16 amino acids long. The CDR3 reads CSARPLGPSSSYEQYF.

This chain links TRBV2 with TRBJ1-1. The CDR3 covers 13 residues. CDR1 and CDR2 (germline): SNHLY, FYNNEI. Here the CDR3 reads CASKGLGNTEAFF. The variable domain in full, completed from reference TRBV2 and TRBJ1-1, reads EPEVTQTPSHQVTQMGQEVILRCVPISNHLYFYWYRQILGQKVEFLVSFYNNEISEKSEIFDDQFSVERPDGSNFTLKIRSTKLEDSAMYFCASKGLGNTEAFFGQGTRLTVV.

The chain joins TRBV20-1 to TRBJ1-5; absent DNA, TCRdb's TRBD1 call cannot be checked. The CDR3 has 15 amino acids. In germline, CDR1 is DFQATT, CDR2 SNEGSKA (reference sequence). CDR3 sequence: CSASVQGNSNQPQHF.

V usage is TRBV6-1 and J usage is TRBJ1-1; TCRdb outputs TRBD1, but without DNA this stays unchecked. Germline V lookup: CDR1 MNHNS, CDR2 SASEGT. This CDR3 is 12 amino acids long. The CDR3 loop reads CASSEPPNEAFF.

V is TRBV20-1 and J is TRBJ1-5; TCRdb's assignment of TRBD1 cannot be checked, as there is no DNA. Per germline, CDR1 DFQATT and CDR2 SNEGSKA (reference sequence). The CDR3 extends over 15 amino acids. The CDR3: CSASLQGSVNQPQHF.

V and J are TRBV29-1 and TRBJ1-1; TCRdb proposes TRBD1, but this gene call is untestable without DNA. CDR1 SQVTM and CDR2 ANQGSEA come from the germline V gene. This CDR3 is built from 11 residues. CDR3 sequence: CSVSRYTEAFF.

CDR3 in amino acids: CSALQGADQPQHF. The gene calls are TRBV20-1 and TRBJ1-5; TCRdb selects TRBD1, and the lack of DNA leaves this call unchecked. The CDR3 runs to 13 residues. In germline, CDR1 is DFQATT, CDR2 SNEGSKA (reference sequence).

The CDR3 sequence: CASGQLDEQFF. The rearrangement joins TRBV6-5 to TRBJ2-1; TCRdb designates TRBD1, a call that cannot be tested without DNA. The CDR3 contains 11 residues. The germline gives CDR1 MNHEY, CDR2 SVGAGI.

This chain uses TRBV20-1 with TRBJ2-7; TCRdb selects TRBD2, and the lack of DNA leaves this call unchecked. This CDR3 region has 17 residues. Germline CDR1 and CDR2: DFQATT and SNEGSKA (reference sequence). The CDR3 loop reads CSAQIPTTSGLTYEQYF.

The V gene is TRBV12-3 or TRBV12-4, the J gene TRBJ2-1; TCRdb picks TRBD2, but there is no DNA to check that call. The CDR3 spans 16 residues. The CDR3 is CASSSRLAGGSNEQFF.

CDR3 in amino acids: CASSLDRRKQETQYF. The chain combines TRBV12-3 or TRBV12-4 with TRBJ2-5. The CDR3 runs 15 residues.

The rearrangement joins TRBV29-1 to TRBJ2-5; TCRdb selects TRBD1, and the lack of DNA leaves this call unchecked. Germline V lookup: CDR1 SQVTM, CDR2 ANQGSEA. The CDR3 covers 15 residues. The CDR3: CSVSPPMGQGETQYF.

The CDR3 reads CAIQPGGSVDTQYF. The chain joins TRBV10-3 to TRBJ2-3; TCRdb selects TRBD2, and the lack of DNA leaves this call unchecked. This CDR3 contains 14 residues. Germline V lookup: CDR1 ENHRY, CDR2 SYGVKD.